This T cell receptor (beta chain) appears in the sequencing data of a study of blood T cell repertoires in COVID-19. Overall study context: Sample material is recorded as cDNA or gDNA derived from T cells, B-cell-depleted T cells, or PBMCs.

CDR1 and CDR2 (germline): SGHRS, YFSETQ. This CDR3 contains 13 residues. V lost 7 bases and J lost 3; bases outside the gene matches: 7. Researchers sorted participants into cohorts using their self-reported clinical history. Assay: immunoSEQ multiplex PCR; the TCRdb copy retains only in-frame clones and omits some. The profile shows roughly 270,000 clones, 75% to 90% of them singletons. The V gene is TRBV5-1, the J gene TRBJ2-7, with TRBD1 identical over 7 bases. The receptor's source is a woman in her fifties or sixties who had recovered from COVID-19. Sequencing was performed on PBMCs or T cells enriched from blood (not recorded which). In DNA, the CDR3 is TGCGCCAGCGCTAGGGACAGAGACTACGAGCAGTACTTC. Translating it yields CASARDRDYEQYF.